Reported below is one T cell receptor (beta chain). Its antigen is unknown. Germline V CDR1 and CDR2: WNHNN, SYGVQD (reference sequence). The V end lost 2 bases, the J end lost 4 bases, and 26 bases lay between the germline ends. This CDR3 is 19 amino acids long. This entry is derived from a study of shared clonotypes between healthy human individuals. Study details: Each donor had three CD4 naive, three CD4 memory, two CD8 naive and one CD8 memory plate. Study-level points and caveats: At large depth, rarefaction still showed sorted-subset sequencing to be incomplete. Sampling involved blood alone; tissue repertoires likely differ.

Naive CD8 isolation took CD45RO-negative cells positively selected for CCR7 and excluded terminally differentiated effector memory CD45RA+ cells. The table came from immunoSEQ multiplex PCR; TCRdb's copy has only in-frame clones and leaves some out. The sample has roughly 2,000,000 clones, approximately 92% seen once. The rearrangement links TRBV10-1 to TRBJ1-2; maybe TRBD1 (6 bases). Sequencing was performed on naive CD8+ T cells from PBMCs. This sequence originates from a man between 18 and 29 years old in good health. Some clones in this sample may be carry-over from other donors' samples. The CDR3: CASSETHPGQPTSSYGYTF. Written as DNA, the CDR3 is TGCGCCAGCAGTGAGACCCACCCCGGACAGCCAACCTCATCCTATGGCTACACCTTC.